This T cell receptor (beta chain) was captured in a study of OX40 agonist ivuxolimab in advanced cancers. Notes on the research overall: Ivuxolimab was an agonistic, fully human IgG2 monoclonal antibody directed against OX40 (CD134), a costimulatory receptor. The monotherapy dose-escalation portion (N = 52 patients) of the phase I ivuxolimab trial is reported in the paper. Prior anti-PD-1, anti-PD-L1 or anti-CTLA-4 therapy was permitted, and checkpoint inhibitors had been received by about 44% of dose-escalation patients. Of the approximately 54 patients in dose escalation, 19 had hepatocellular carcinoma, about 15 had melanoma, 9 had renal cell carcinoma and 9 had head and neck cancer. Intravenous ivuxolimab was administered to patients every 2 weeks at six dose levels: 0.01, 0.1, 0.3, 1.5, 3 and 10 mg/kg. Partial responses were achieved by three dose-escalation patients, of whom one had hepatocellular carcinoma and two had cutaneous melanoma. In the dose-escalation cohort, approximately 82% of patients were male, and the mean age was approximately 60 years with a range of roughly 23 to 79. Peripheral TCRbeta sequencing aimed to test whether ivuxolimab altered TCR sequence diversity and caused clonal T-cell expansion.

Patients with a history of autoimmune disease or receiving systemic immunosuppression were excluded from the trial. Peripheral blood for TCR sequencing was collected from all dose cohorts at baseline, on cycle 4 day 1, and on cycle 7 day 1. The samples were drawn from a first-in-human, open-label, multicenter phase I dose-escalation trial of ivuxolimab. Adults with locally advanced or metastatic head and neck squamous cell, hepatocellular, melanoma or renal cell carcinoma were enrolled in the trial. Before TCR sequencing, CD4+ T cells and CD8+ T cells were sorted from peripheral blood as separate populations. The paper's findings and limits, for the study overall: After ivuxolimab, expanded clones were on average more numerous among CD8+ T cells than among CD4+ T cells. Which antigens the clonally expanded peripheral T cells were specific for was not determined. At doses of 0.1 to 3.0 mg/kg, clonal expansion of both CD4+ and CD8+ T cells in blood was seen between baseline and week 6. In partial responders in the 0.1-3.0 mg/kg groups, normalized peripheral clonal expansion was found to be among the lowest, especially among CD8+ T cells. Low levels of normalized T-cell clonal expansion were also seen in some nonresponding patients.

The V end gives up 6 bases and the J end 2 bases, leaving 11 bases in the junction not matched to a gene. CDR1 and CDR2, per the germline V gene, are SNHLY and FYNNEI. Spanning cysteine to phenylalanine, the CDR3 consists of 16 amino acids. Only the CDR3 region is kept as DNA, spanning 48 bases read in frame from base 1. To sequence the TCRbeta CDR3 region, genomic DNA was isolated from the sorted cells. The immunoSEQ Assay was used to sequence the TCRbeta CDR3 regions. TCRdb retrieved this table from immuneACCESS and kept in-frame rearrangements only. Not all clones are present; in checked studies, unresolved V genes account for under half, and no reason is known for the remainder. Within this sample are 45,000 or so clones, with 65% to 90% of them counted one time only. The ten largest clones represent roughly 2.6% of the sample. Worth noting for this clone: Its cognate antigen has yet to be identified. No base qualities exist here, and no much larger clone lies one base off it.

The source of this sequence is an adult with an advanced solid tumor such as melanoma, head and neck, liver or kidney cancer. The sequenced sample was CD4+ or CD8+ T cells sorted from blood, obtained in a trial of the OX40 agonist ivuxolimab. The chain is assembled from TRBV2 and TRBJ1-1; TRBD1 matches 8 bases in the middle. The DNA reads as follows: TGTGCCAGCAGCGAATGGGACAGGACATTTAACACTGAAGCTTTCTTT. Its protein reads: CASSEWDRTFNTEAFF.